The 5 T cell receptor beta chains listed next were all sequenced from one sample in a study of cytomegalovirus exposure and HLA in healthy donors. Primers: 60 Vbeta forward and 13 Jbeta reverse. Clones were sequenced by immunoSEQ multiplex PCR, and TCRdb holds only the in-frame ones, with some missing. The profile shows under 200,000 clones, about 63% of them singletons. The sequenced sample was PBMCs. These receptors came from a woman in her 40s in good health and CMV-seropositive.

The V and J genes are TRBV4-2 and TRBJ1-2; TRBD1 aligns across 7 bases. The trim removed 1 base at V and 1 base at J, leaving 6 bases unmatched. Germline V gene sequence: CDR1 LGHNA, CDR2 YNFKEQ. This CDR3 is 16 amino acids long. The chain's CDR3 is CASSQGGQISNYGYTF. The CDR3 DNA follows: TGTGCCAGCAGCCAAGGGGGACAGATTAGTAACTATGGCTACACCTTC.

This chain links TRBV7-2 with TRBJ1-5; possible D gene TRBD1, 5 bases. V lost 3 bases to trimming and J lost 5 bases, with 11 bases between them. The CDR3 extends over 14 amino acids. Germline V gene lookup returns CDR1 SGHTA and CDR2 FQGNSA. The CDR3 DNA sequence: TGTGCCAGCAGCTTGGGGGGAGGGGATCAGCCCCAGCATTTT. It translates to CASSLGGGDQPQHF.

This clone was recorded once. The genes are TRBV10-3 and TRBJ1-4, with TRBD1 identical over 7 bases. J lost 4 bases, V lost 6 bases, and 5 bases had no gene match. Germline loops: CDR1 ENHRY, CDR2 SYGVKD. The CDR3 loop spans 14 amino acids. The CDR3 reads CAISPGQNNEKLFF. CDR3 in DNA: TGTGCCATCAGCCCGGGACAGAATAATGAAAAACTGTTTTTT.

Note on this clone: This sample includes further DNA sequences coding for the same CDR3. V is TRBV7-9 and J is TRBJ1-1, with 7 bases aligning to TRBD1. The CDR3 sequence is 14 residues long. V lost 6 bases, J lost 7 bases, and 11 bases stayed unmatched. Germline lookup yields CDR1 SEHNR and CDR2 FQNEAQ (reference sequence). The CDR3 loop reads CASRTGTASFEAFF. The DNA for the CDR3 is TGTGCCAGCAGGACCGGGACAGCGTCTTTTGAAGCTTTCTTT.

The chain couples TRBV10-3 to TRBJ2-5; possibly TRBD2 for D (6 bases). The CDR3 totals 13 residues. Germline V gene data show CDR1 as ENHRY and CDR2 as SYGVKD. Deletions cut 11 bases from V and 2 bases from J, with 15 bases between. The CDR3 loop is CASQVGGQETQYF. The CDR3 nucleotides are TGTGCCTCGCAAGTGGGGGGACAAGAGACCCAGTACTTC.